This T cell receptor (beta chain) originates from a study of blood T cell repertoires in COVID-19. About the study: PBMCs, B-cell-depleted T cells, or T cells were the source of the cDNA or gDNA that made up the material.

Authors' processing steps: From reference gene primer amplification, estimates of nucleated cell counts were derived. Assay used: immunoSEQ multiplex PCR; TCRdb lists only in-frame clones, some missing. V, J and clone size are taken as reported in that table, and D and trimming were inferred from the DNA itself. The data show roughly 40,000 clones, 70% to 90% seen once. With 0 bases removed from V and 4 bases from J, the gap between germline ends came to 8 bases. The CDR3 is made up of 14 amino acids. Germline CDR1 is LGHDT and CDR2 is YNNKEL (reference sequence). This TCR was recovered from an older woman in a cohort sampled during active COVID-19. This chain joins TRBV3-1 (or the pseudogene TRBV3-2) and TRBJ2-3; D ambiguous. Material for sequencing was peripheral blood. The CDR3 is CASSQEATPDTQYF. In DNA, the CDR3 is TGTGCCAGCAGCCAAGAAGCGACCCCAGATACGCAGTATTTT.